This TCR beta chain was recorded in a study of blood T cells in healthy people across ages. Primers used in a second PCR of about 6 to 11 cycles were a sample-barcoded 5' primer and a J-beta primer mix. TCRdb reprocessed the 5' RACE reads via MiXCR and lists one record per CDR3 protein. The sample contains around 1,500,000 distinct CDR3 sequences, about 40% of which appear only once. Germline CDR1 is MNHNS and CDR2 is SASEGT. V dropped 4 bases and J dropped 2 bases, with 14 bases sitting between them. This CDR3 is 15 amino acids long. In its sample, this clonotype was seen a few times. Sequencing used blood. V gene TRBV6-1 combines with J gene TRBJ2-5, with D hard to call. The clonotype originates from a woman aged 18-29 years in good health. Here the CDR3 DNA reads TGTGCCAGCAGTGCTCTTCACGTCACACAAGAGACCCAGTACTTC. As protein: CASSALHVTQETQYF.